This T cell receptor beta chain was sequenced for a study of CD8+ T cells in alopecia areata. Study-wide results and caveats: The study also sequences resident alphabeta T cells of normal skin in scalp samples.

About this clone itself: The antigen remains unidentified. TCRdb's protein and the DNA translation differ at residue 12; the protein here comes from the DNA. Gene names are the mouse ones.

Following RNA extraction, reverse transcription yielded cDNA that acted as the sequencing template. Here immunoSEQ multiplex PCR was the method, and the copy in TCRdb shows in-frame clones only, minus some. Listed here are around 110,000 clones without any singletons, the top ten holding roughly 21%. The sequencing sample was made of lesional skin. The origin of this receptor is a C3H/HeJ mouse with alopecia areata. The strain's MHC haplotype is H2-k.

The part of the CDR3 DNA that was read is TGCACCTGCAGTGCATCCAGGGGTGGTAATTCGCCC. As protein: CTCSASRGGNSP. The entire CDR3 sequence reads CTCSASRGGNSPLYF. The chain recombines TRBV1 with TRBJ1-6; D perhaps matches TRBD1 (6 bases). The CDR3 extends 3 residues past the end of the read, so its final part is completed from the germline J gene. TRBJ1-6 is sorted into the ORF group, with uncertain function. The CDR3 spans 15 residues. Deletions cut 2 bases from V and 6 bases from J, with 11 bases between. In germline, CDR1 is NSQYPW, CDR2 LRSPGD (reference sequence).